The entry that follows covers one T cell receptor beta chain sequence. Its matching antigen is unknown. Expansion of antigen-specific CD4+ T cells with viral peptide pools was carried out by the ViraFEST assay before sequencing. Subsequent to less than twelve days of culture, CD4+ T cells were isolated. Vaccinated recipients, who were negative for nucleocapsid antibodies, had no history of SARS-CoV-2 infection. The data belong to a study of vaccination effects on CD4 cells after COVID-19. General study findings and limits: Clones of infection and vaccine origin contracted markedly late after vaccination.

TCRdb's table, derived via immunoSEQ multiplex PCR, lists solely in-frame clones and lacks some. The repertoire holds around 63,000 clones, with around three quarters as singletons. The CDR3 runs to 15 residues. CDR1 and CDR2 from the germline V gene are WNHNN and SYGVQD (reference sequence). V was cut by 9 bases and J by 0 bases, with 12 bases left in between. Sequencing used CD4+ T cells from PBMCs cultured with HCoV-OC43 spike peptides, obtained before COVID-19 vaccination. The sample's subset: HCoV-OC43 spike overlapping peptide pool stimulation. This clonotype was sampled from a human donor who received a COVID-19 vaccine. V and J are TRBV10-1 and TRBJ2-6, with D possibly matching TRBD2 (5 bases). CDR3 sequence (DNA): TGCGCCAGTAGCGACCTGGCCTCTGGGGCCAACGTCCTGACTTTC. Protein product: CASSDLASGANVLTF.